The 27 T cell receptor beta chains in this list originate from one sample, sequenced in a study of T cell responses to AZD1222 COVID-19 vaccine. The data were produced by immunoSEQ multiplex PCR, yet TCRdb's version contains in-frame clones alone and is incomplete. This table has roughly 130,000 clones, 86% appearing once. Material: peripheral blood, obtained on day 0 of AZD1222 vaccination. The receptors originated from an adult in good health.

The rearrangement joins TRBV7-9 to TRBJ1-2, with unresolved D. CDR3 length: 13 amino acids. Germline V CDR1 and CDR2: SEHNR, FQNEAQ (reference sequence). Trimming shortened V by 2 bases and J by 1 base, and 5 bases separated the two germline ends. The CDR3 region has the DNA TGTGCCAGCAGCTTAAGGGATAACTATGGCTACACCTTC. It specifies CASSLRDNYGYTF.

The chain links TRBV20-1 to TRBJ1-5; D remains unclear. V shed 6 bases and J shed 4 bases, with 7 bases lying between them. The CDR3 is made up of 11 amino acids. Germline lookup yields CDR1 DFQATT and CDR2 SNEGSKA (reference sequence). CDR3 amino acids: CSADSNQPQHF. The CDR3 DNA sequence: TGCAGTGCCGATTCAAATCAGCCCCAGCATTTT.

This clone showed up just once. V and J are TRBV6-1 and TRBJ2-7; D unclear. Germline V gene data show CDR1 as MNHNS and CDR2 as SASEGT. The CDR3 has 13 residues. The V end lost 6 bases, the J end lost 0 bases, and 9 bases lay between the germline ends. DNA of the CDR3: TGTGCCAGCAGCGCAATAGTCTCCTACGAGCAGTACTTC. It specifies CASSAIVSYEQYF.

This clone was recorded a few times. The V gene is TRBV11-2, the J gene TRBJ2-1; 10 nucleotides agree with TRBD2. In germline, CDR1 is SGHAT, CDR2 FQNNGV. The J segment lost 7 bases and the V segment lost 2 bases, leaving 8 bases of the junction unmatched. This CDR3 has 16 amino acids. For the CDR3, the DNA is TGTGCCAGCAGCTTAAGGAGCGGGAGGGCCGGGAATGAGCAGTTCTTC. Its translation is CASSLRSGRAGNEQFF.

The chain recombines TRBV7-2 with TRBJ2-5, with D hard to call. CDR3 length: 15 residues. The germline V and J ends were trimmed by 1 base and 0 bases, with 9 bases remaining between them. The germline V gene has CDR1 SGHTA and CDR2 FQGNSA. CDR3 amino acids: CASSLVGYHQETQYF. Written as DNA, the CDR3 is TGTGCCAGCAGCTTAGTTGGCTACCACCAAGAGACCCAGTACTTC.

The chain uses TRBV2 and TRBJ2-7; D gene ambiguous. Germline V gene sequence: CDR1 SNHLY, CDR2 FYNNEI. V lost 4 bases to trimming and J lost 2 bases, with 6 bases between them. The CDR3 length is 12 residues. The CDR3, as DNA: TGTGCCAGCAGTGCCGATGCCTACGAGCAGTACTTC. Residues: CASSADAYEQYF.

The chain carries TRBV7-6 and TRBJ2-3; no clear D. Trimming shortened V by 4 bases and J by 1 base, and 6 bases separated the two germline ends. Per the germline V gene, CDR1 is SGHVS and CDR2 is FNYEAQ. The CDR3 sequence is 13 residues long. CDR3 region: CASSSWGTDTQYF. The CDR3 coding sequence is TGTGCCAGCAGCTCCTGGGGCACAGATACGCAGTATTTT.

V is TRBV29-1 and J is TRBJ1-4, with D perhaps TRBD1 (5 bases). There are 12 residues in the CDR3. The V end lost 6 bases, the J end lost 6 bases, and 11 bases lay between the germline ends. Germline CDR1 reads SQVTM; CDR2 reads ANQGSEA. The CDR3 loop reads CSVQDGDEKLFF. CDR3 bases: TGCAGCGTACAGGACGGGGATGAAAAACTGTTTTTT.

The J gene is TRBJ1-1, the V gene TRBV6-2 or TRBV6-3, with unresolved D. Between the trimmed V and J ends, which lost 7 bases and 2 bases, there was a span of 11 bases. CDR1 and CDR2 (germline): MNHEY, SVGEGT. CDR3 length equals 13 residues. The CDR3 nucleotides read TGTGCCAGCATCCCCGAGGGAAACACTGAAGCTTTCTTT. Its protein product is CASIPEGNTEAFF.

The V and J genes are TRBV15 and TRBJ1-6; 7 bases map to TRBD1. The CDR3 spans 15 residues. V shed 3 bases and J 10 bases; nucleotides not matched to a gene: 9. Germline V gives CDR1 LNHNV, CDR2 YYDKDF (reference sequence). The CDR3 nucleotides are TGTGCCACCAGCAGCCTGGGACAGAGAGGCTCACCCCTCCACTTT. Translating gives CATSSLGQRGSPLHF.

This clone was observed a few times. The J gene is TRBJ1-4, the V gene TRBV10-3, with 8 bases that match TRBD1. Germline CDR1 and CDR2: ENHRY and SYGVKD. The CDR3 spans 18 residues. V lost 4 bases to trimming and J lost 8 bases; unmatched junction nucleotides: 18. This chain's CDR3 is CAISASLGTGRGGEKLFF. The CDR3 DNA reads as TGTGCCATCAGTGCCTCATTAGGGACAGGCCGAGGAGGGGAAAAACTGTTTTTT.

The chain employs TRBV7-6 and TRBJ1-6; D unclear. The V gene lost 1 base and the J gene lost 6 bases, with 10 bases spanning the gap. The CDR3 loop spans 15 amino acids. Germline V gene sequence: CDR1 SGHVS, CDR2 FNYEAQ. DNA of the CDR3: TGTGCCAGCAGCTTAGATGGGCAGTTTAATTCACCCCTCCACTTT. Translated, it gives CASSLDGQFNSPLHF.

This clone was picked up one time. This chain connects TRBV19 to TRBJ2-2, with D possibly TRBD2 on 7 matching bases. CDR1 is LNHDA and CDR2 is SQIVND in the germline V gene (reference sequence). CDR3 length: 14 amino acids. V lost 6 bases, J lost 5 bases, and 13 bases lay in between. CDR3 DNA: TGTGCCAGTAGCTGGACTAGGGGGACCGGGGAGCTGTTTTTT. It specifies CASSWTRGTGELFF.

This chain joins TRBV7-5 and TRBJ2-2; the D segment call TRBD1 is taken from the table without a DNA check. TRBV7-5 has pseudogene status. The CDR3 length is 21 residues. This chain's CDR3 is CVRSSSPGQGPPRSNTGELFF. CDR3 coding DNA: TGTGTCAGAAGCTCTTCTCCGGGACAGGGGCCGCCCCGGTCGAACACCGGGGAGCTGTTTTTT.

This clone has only one observation. The rearrangement uses TRBV3-1 (or the pseudogene TRBV3-2) and TRBJ2-1, with 7 bases identical to TRBD1. V dropped 4 bases and J dropped 6; count of bases not matched to a gene: 9. CDR3 length equals 15 residues. Germline CDR1 is LGHDT and CDR2 is YNNKEL (reference sequence). DNA for the CDR3: TGTGCCAGCAGCCTAGGGACAGCCCCGGGCAATGAGCAGTTCTTC. It specifies CASSLGTAPGNEQFF.

J is TRBJ1-2 and V is TRBV11-2; no definite D call. This CDR3 is 16 amino acids long. Germline CDR1 SGHAT, CDR2 FQNNGV. Trimming shortened V by 1 base and J by 7 bases, and 19 bases separated the two germline ends. The CDR3 region has the DNA TGTGCCAGCAGCTTAGGTACAGCCCCCAGAAGCCTTGGCTACACCTTC. It translates to CASSLGTAPRSLGYTF. Variable domain in full (rest from reference TRBV11-2 and TRBJ1-2): EAGVAQSPRYKIIEKRQSVAFWCNPISGHATLYWYQQILGQGPKLLIQFQNNGVVDDSQLPKDRFSAERLKGVDSTLKIQPAKLEDSAVYLCASSLGTAPRSLGYTFGSGTRLTVV.

This chain joins TRBV6-5 and TRBJ2-3; 9 bases line up with TRBD1. CDR3 length: 15 amino acids. The J segment lost 1 base and the V segment lost 5 bases, leaving 4 bases of the junction unmatched. Germline CDR1 MNHEY, CDR2 SVGAGI. CDR3 protein: CASSPRDRGTDTQYF. CDR3 nucleotide sequence: TGTGCCAGCAGTCCACGGGACAGGGGCACAGATACGCAGTATTTT.

This chain connects TRBV28 to TRBJ2-1, with 8 bases identical to TRBD2. This CDR3 contains 15 residues. V was clipped by 5 bases and J by 2 bases; unmatched bases: 5. Germline V CDR1 and CDR2: MDHEN, SYDVKM. CDR3 amino acids: CASSSGGPPYNEQFF. The CDR3 nucleotides are TGTGCCAGCAGTAGCGGGGGTCCCCCCTACAATGAGCAGTTCTTC.

There are a few counts of this clone. The CDR3 DNA reads as TGCGCCAGCAGGGGGACCTCCAGAGGGACTAATGAAAAACTGTTTTTT. The encoded protein is CASRGTSRGTNEKLFF. V is TRBV5-1 and J is TRBJ1-4; maybe TRBD1 (5 bases). With 5 bases removed from V and 2 bases from J, the gap between germline ends came to 16 bases. CDR1 SGHRS and CDR2 YFSETQ come from the germline V gene. This CDR3 has 16 amino acids.

This clone was counted ten times or more. The CDR3 region has the DNA TGCGCCAGCAGTGAACGGGGGGAAAACACCGGGGAGCTGTTTTTT. Its protein is CASSERGENTGELFF. J is TRBJ2-2 and V is TRBV10-1; 7 nucleotides match TRBD2. The CDR3 has 15 amino acids. V shed 3 bases, J shed 2 bases, and the junction held 3 bases outside the gene matches. The germline gives CDR1 WNHNN, CDR2 SYGVQD (reference sequence).

The chain recombines TRBV12-3 or TRBV12-4 with TRBJ1-6, with D hard to call. Trimming shortened V by 2 bases and J by 8 bases, and 7 bases separated the two germline ends. This CDR3 has 13 residues. The CDR3 region is CASSLLLDSPLHF. CDR3 in DNA: TGTGCCAGCAGTTTATTATTGGATTCACCCCTCCACTTT.

The V gene is TRBV11-2, the J gene TRBJ2-5, with 8 bases matching TRBD2. Germline values: CDR1 SGHAT, CDR2 FQNNGV. This CDR3 spans 16 amino acids. J was trimmed by 5 bases and V by 4 bases; bases with no gene match: 12. The CDR3 here is CASSSLRGGPGETQYF. Here the CDR3 DNA reads TGTGCCAGCAGCTCCCTCCGGGGGGGCCCCGGGGAGACCCAGTACTTC.

The V gene is TRBV5-1, the J gene TRBJ1-3; D is undetermined. The germline V and J ends were trimmed by 2 bases and 0 bases, with 12 bases remaining between them. The CDR3 contains 16 residues. Germline lookup yields CDR1 SGHRS and CDR2 YFSETQ. The CDR3 sequence is CASSFQETSSGNTIYF. In DNA, the CDR3 is TGCGCCAGCAGCTTCCAAGAAACGTCCTCTGGAAACACCATATATTTT.

The chain is built from TRBV7-2 and TRBJ2-1; 9 bases are shared with TRBD2. Per the germline V gene, CDR1 is SGHTA and CDR2 is FQGNSA. V gave up 5 bases and J gave up 10 bases; unmatched junction bases: 9. There are 14 residues in the CDR3. The CDR3 loop is CASSPGTSMGEQFF. The CDR3 coding sequence is TGTGCCAGCAGCCCAGGGACTAGCATGGGAGAGCAGTTCTTC.

The chain is built from TRBV12-3 or TRBV12-4 and TRBJ2-1; tentatively, D is TRBD2 (6 bases). There are 12 residues in the CDR3. V lost 6 bases, J lost 9 bases, and 12 bases lay in between. The CDR3: CASSREIGEQFF. Here the CDR3 DNA reads TGTGCCAGCAGCCGGGAGATCGGTGAGCAGTTCTTC.

V usage is TRBV24-1 and J usage is TRBJ1-5; D is unresolved. V dropped 3 bases and J dropped 3 bases, with 8 bases sitting between them. Germline CDR1 reads KGHDR; CDR2 reads SFDVKD. The CDR3 has 14 amino acids. The CDR3 here is CATSDMGFNQPQHF. The CDR3 bases are TGTGCCACCAGTGATATGGGTTTCAATCAGCCCCAGCATTTT.

The chain recombines TRBV5-4 with TRBJ2-2; TRBD1 matches 8 bases. The junction had 12 bases not matched to a gene; V was cut back by 7 bases and J by 1 base. The CDR3 has 17 residues. CDR1 is SGHNT and CDR2 is YYREEE in the germline V gene (reference sequence). DNA of the CDR3: TGTGCCAGCGGTCGCCGGCAGGGGGCGGAGAACACCGGGGAGCTGTTTTTT. As protein: CASGRRQGAENTGELFF.